This is a list of T cell receptor beta chains from one sample in a study of T-cell memory formation after mild COVID-19. From the 5' RACE reads, TCRdb called clonotypes with MiXCR, one entry per CDR3 protein. The data show about 270,000 distinct CDR3 sequences, around 15% seen once. The sample taken for sequencing was PBMCs or a T cell subset sorted from them (not recorded which). The receptor set was obtained from a man between 18 and 35 years old who had mild COVID-19 (a few samples of this study predate the infection). Cell type and time point are not known. Each CDR3 is given with its conserved first and last residue. A D gene is named only where the DNA matches it firmly. Where a row states a size, it is once, few, many or the class of an expanded clone; other rows omit it.

clone_size	v_call	cdr3_length	j_call	d_call	cdr3_nt	cdr3_aa
NA	TRBV7-9	14	TRBJ1-5	NA	TGTGCCAGCAGCCCACGGACAGGCAATCAGCCCCAGCATTTT	CASSPRTGNQPQHF
NA	TRBV7-9	13	TRBJ1-1	NA	TGTGCCAGCAGCTTCGACAAGGGGACTGAAGCTTTCTTT	CASSFDKGTEAFF
few	TRBV15	12	TRBJ2-2	NA	TGTGCCACCAGCAGACGTAACGGGGAGCTGTTTTTT	CATSRRNGELFF
NA	TRBV5-1	15	TRBJ1-4	NA	TGCGCCAGCAGCAGAGGGAGTGCAACTAATGAAAAACTGTTTTTT	CASSRGSATNEKLFF
few	TRBV7-9	14	TRBJ1-1	NA	TGTGCCAGCAGCTTACCCCGCCGGGGGGGTGAAGCTTTCTTT	CASSLPRRGGEAFF
NA	TRBV6-6	13	TRBJ2-7	NA	TGTGCCAGCAGTTACTCCGGCAGGGTCGAGCAGTACTTC	CASSYSGRVEQYF
NA	TRBV6-6	15	TRBJ1-1	NA	TGTGCCAGCAGTTACTCGGGGGGGGCTTGGGCTGAAGCTTTCTTT	CASSYSGGAWAEAFF
few	TRBV12-3/TRBV12-4	13	TRBJ2-7	NA	TGTGCCAGCACCCGGGCGGGGAGCTACGAGCAGTACTTC	CASTRAGSYEQYF
few	TRBV25-1	14	TRBJ1-2	NA	TGTGCCAGCACGTCTGGGGGGCCCGAAAGGGTCTACACCTTC	CASTSGGPERVYTF
few	TRBV18	14	TRBJ1-1	NA	TGTGCCAGCTCACCACCCAACAGGGCTTCTGAAGCTTTCTTT	CASSPPNRASEAFF
NA	TRBV20-1	12	TRBJ2-5	TRBD2	TGCAGTGCTTTAGCGGGGGCGGAGACCCAGTACTTC	CSALAGAETQYF
NA	TRBV6-2/TRBV6-3	14	TRBJ1-6	NA	TGTGCCAGCAGTGAAACTGCGCGTAATTCACCCCTCCACTTT	CASSETARNSPLHF
NA	TRBV11-3	17	TRBJ2-3	NA	TGTGCCAGCAGCTCAGGGGGGAAGCACCCAAGCACAGATACGCAGTATTTT	CASSSGGKHPSTDTQYF
few	TRBV4-3	14	TRBJ2-1	NA	TGCGCCAGCAGCCAAGACCGCCAGTCGGATGAGCAGTTCTTC	CASSQDRQSDEQFF
NA	TRBV29-1	12	TRBJ2-1	NA	TGCAGCGTTGTGAGAAATGAGGAAGAGCAGTTCTTC	CSVVRNEEEQFF
NA	TRBV24-1	14	TRBJ2-3	NA	TGTGCCACCAGTGACCCCCAGAGTTTAGATACGCAGTATTTT	CATSDPQSLDTQYF
few	TRBV3-1	14	TRBJ2-5	NA	TGTGCCAGCAGCCAGAGGGGGGGATTGGAGACCCAGTACTTC	CASSQRGGLETQYF
NA	TRBV30	14	TRBJ1-2	TRBD1	TGTGCCTGGAGGACCCCAGGGGGTTTCTATGGCTACACCTTC	CAWRTPGGFYGYTF
few	TRBV12-3/TRBV12-4	14	TRBJ1-5	NA	TGTGCCAGCAACGAGGGGCCGACTAATCAGCCCCAGCATTTT	CASNEGPTNQPQHF
NA	TRBV2	15	TRBJ1-2	TRBD1	TGTGCCAGCAGGGGGACAGGGTCAGCTAACTATGGCTACACCTTC	CASRGTGSANYGYTF
many	TRBV7-2	16	TRBJ2-2	NA	TGTGCCAGCAGCTTAGCGGCGCCAGGGGTAACCGGGGAGCTGTTTTTT	CASSLAAPGVTGELFF
few	TRBV6-5	15	TRBJ1-5	NA	TGTGCCAGCAGATCGACAGCCTTTAGCAATCAGCCCCAGCATTTT	CASRSTAFSNQPQHF
NA	TRBV11-3	12	TRBJ2-1	TRBD1	TGTGCCAGCAGCCGGACAGGGACTGAGCAGTTCTTC	CASSRTGTEQFF
NA	TRBV12-5	14	TRBJ1-4	TRBD1	TGTGCTAGTGGTATGGACAGGATCGTTGAAAAACTGTTTTTT	CASGMDRIVEKLFF
few	TRBV20-1	14	TRBJ2-5	TRBD2	TGCAGTGCTAGGTTAGCGGGGAGCCAAGAGACCCAGTACTTC	CSARLAGSQETQYF
few	TRBV7-2	16	TRBJ2-3	TRBD2	TGTGCCAGCAGCCCACGTCCCGGGACTAGGGAAGATACGCAGTATTTT	CASSPRPGTREDTQYF
NA	TRBV7-2	16	TRBJ2-2	NA	TGTGCCAGCAGCGGCCTAAAAGGGGCGAGCACCGGGGAGCTGTTTTTT	CASSGLKGASTGELFF
NA	TRBV7-3	13	TRBJ1-1	NA	TGTGCCAGCAGCTTAATTGGGGGTACTGAAGCTTTCTTT	CASSLIGGTEAFF
few	TRBV6-1	15	TRBJ1-1	TRBD1	TGTGCCAGCAGTGGGATACAGGGGGCAGGCACTGAAGCTTTCTTT	CASSGIQGAGTEAFF
NA	TRBV20-1	14	TRBJ1-2	TRBD1	TGCAGTGCTAGACGGGGACAGGGCAAGGGTGGCTACACCTTC	CSARRGQGKGGYTF
NA	TRBV5-1	14	TRBJ2-3	NA	TGCGCCAGCAGGGAAGCGGGCGGAACAGATACGCAGTATTTT	CASREAGGTDTQYF
NA	TRBV5-4	13	TRBJ2-3	NA	TGTGCCAGCGGATTCGATCCCACAGATACGCAGTATTTT	CASGFDPTDTQYF
NA	TRBV28	12	TRBJ1-1	NA	TGTGCCAGCAGTTTTCGGGGTTATGAAGCTTTCTTT	CASSFRGYEAFF
NA	TRBV6-6	16	TRBJ1-2	NA	TGTGCCAGCAGTTACGGCGACGGACTCGTTAACTATGGCTACACCTTC	CASSYGDGLVNYGYTF
NA	TRBV19	15	TRBJ1-1	NA	TGTGCCAGTAGTAGAGGGCGGGATGCGAACACTGAAGCTTTCTTT	CASSRGRDANTEAFF
few	TRBV20-1	15	TRBJ2-3	NA	TGCAGTGCGGCGAGGGCGAGTAGCGGCACAGATACGCAGTATTTT	CSAARASSGTDTQYF
many	TRBV12-3/TRBV12-4	16	TRBJ2-2	NA	TGTGCCAGCAGTTTAGCTGGCGGGACCAACACCGGGGAGCTGTTTTTT	CASSLAGGTNTGELFF
NA	TRBV6-2/TRBV6-3	15	TRBJ1-2	NA	TGTGCCAGCAGTTCGCGGGGAGGGACGAGCAGAGGCTACACCTTC	CASSSRGGTSRGYTF
NA	TRBV20-1	14	TRBJ2-3	NA	TGCAGTGCTACGCGACTAGAGGTGGAGGATACGCAGTATTTT	CSATRLEVEDTQYF
many	TRBV5-6	16	TRBJ2-5	TRBD2	TGTGCCAGCAGCTTTTGGGCGCGGGGGGCCCAAGAGACCCAGTACTTC	CASSFWARGAQETQYF
NA	TRBV29-1	12	TRBJ2-1	NA	TGCAGCCCATTGGTGGGAATTAATGAGCAGTTCTTC	CSPLVGINEQFF
NA	TRBV5-1	12	TRBJ2-2	NA	TGCGCCAGCAGCTTGGTGCACGGGGAGCTGTTTTTT	CASSLVHGELFF